This T cell receptor (beta chain) was found in a study of T cells in Graves' hyperthyroidism and ophthalmopathy. The investigators amplified TCR beta CDR3 regions from RNA transcripts. Carried out on the TCR CDR3, a first-round RT-PCR used the HTBI primer set. Via MiXCR, TCRdb re-called the multiplex PCR reads, giving one row per CDR3 protein. The sample has some 98,000 distinct CDR3 sequences, roughly 40% seen once; the top ten hold 10%. This clonotype was detected ten times or more. Antigen unknown. V shed 3 bases and J shed 8 bases, with 13 bases lying between them. The CDR3 extends over 14 amino acids. Germline V CDR1 and CDR2: SNHLY, FYNNEI. Patients having uncontrolled infection, another autoimmune disease, pregnancy or lactation were not included. Regarding the study as a whole: Blood also held most thyroid clonotypes expanded beyond 0.001.

The V gene is TRBV2, the J gene TRBJ1-4; D is perhaps TRBD1 (5 bases). The TCR originated in a woman between 25 and 40 years old with Graves' hyperthyroidism. Sequenced material: peripheral blood or thyroid tissue (not recorded which). The CDR3 nucleotides read TGTGCCAGCAGTGACGGCAGGGACGGGGAAAAACTGTTTTTT. This sequence encodes CASSDGRDGEKLFF.